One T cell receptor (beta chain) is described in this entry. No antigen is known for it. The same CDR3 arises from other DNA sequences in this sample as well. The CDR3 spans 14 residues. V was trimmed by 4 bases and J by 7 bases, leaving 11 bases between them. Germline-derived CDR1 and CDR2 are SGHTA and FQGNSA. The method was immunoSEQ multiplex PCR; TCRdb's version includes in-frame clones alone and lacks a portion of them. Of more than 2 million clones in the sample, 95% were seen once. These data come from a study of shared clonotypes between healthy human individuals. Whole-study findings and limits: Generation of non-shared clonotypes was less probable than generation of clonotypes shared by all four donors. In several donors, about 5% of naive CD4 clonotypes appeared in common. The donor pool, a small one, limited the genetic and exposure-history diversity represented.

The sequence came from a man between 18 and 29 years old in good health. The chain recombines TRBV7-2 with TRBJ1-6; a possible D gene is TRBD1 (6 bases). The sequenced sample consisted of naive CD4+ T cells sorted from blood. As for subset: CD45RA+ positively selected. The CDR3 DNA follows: TGTGCCAGCAGCTCCGGGACACCAAATTCACCCCTCCACTTT. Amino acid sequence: CASSSGTPNSPLHF. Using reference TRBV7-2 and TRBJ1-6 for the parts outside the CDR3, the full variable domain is GAGVSQSPSNKVTEKGKDVELRCDPISGHTALYWYRQSLGQGLEFLIYFQGNSAPDKSGLPSDRFSAERTGGSVSTLTIQRTQQEDSAVYLCASSSGTPNSPLHFGNGTRLTVT.